These 17 T cell receptor beta chains were sequenced from one sample in a study of blood T cell repertoires in COVID-19. This table comes from immunoSEQ multiplex PCR, and its TCRdb copy is limited to in-frame clones, with some not included. Of about 220,000 clones in the sample, 84% were seen once. Sequencing input: peripheral blood. The receptor set was obtained from a man aged 45-65 years with active or convalescent COVID-19.

The chain uses TRBV4-3 and TRBJ2-2; the match to TRBD2 covers 13 bases. This CDR3 spans 16 amino acids. Looked up from germline, CDR1 is LGHNA and CDR2 is YSLEER. Trimming cost V 4 bases and J 7 bases; bases outside gene matches: 6. DNA of the CDR3: TGCGCCAGCAGCCGAGGGACTAGCGGGATAGGCGGGGAGCTGTTTTTT. Amino acid sequence: CASSRGTSGIGGELFF.

CDR3 region: CASSYGTETYNEQFF. For the CDR3, the DNA is TGTGCCAGCAGTTACGGGACAGAAACCTACAATGAGCAGTTCTTC. The V and J genes are TRBV6-5 and TRBJ2-1; 7 bases fit TRBD1. CDR1 is MNHEY and CDR2 is SVGAGI in the germline V gene. This CDR3 region has 15 residues. J was trimmed by 2 bases and V by 2 bases; bases with no gene match: 3.

As concerns this clone: The junction departs from the called germline gene at one end, perhaps through a read error. This chain connects TRBV6-4 to TRBJ2-3, with TRBD2 matching 14 bases. The CDR3 extends over 19 amino acids. Germline V lookup: CDR1 MRHNA, CDR2 SNTAGT. CDR3 sequence: CASRTGLAGGPTGTDTQYF. As DNA, the CDR3 is TGTGCCAGCAGGACCGGACTAGCGGGGGGCCCCACCGGCACGGATACGCAGTATTTT.

V and J are TRBV4-2 and TRBJ2-6; D might be TRBD1 (6 bases). Trimming took off 3 bases at V and 4 bases at J, with 10 bases between the two ends. The CDR3 has 15 residues. CDR1 is LGHNA and CDR2 is YNFKEQ in the germline V gene. CDR3 coding DNA: TGTGCCAGCAGCCAGCAGGGGTCCGGGGCCAACGTCCTGACTTTC. Its translation: CASSQQGSGANVLTF.

The V gene is TRBV11-3, the J gene TRBJ2-4; 7 bases align to TRBD2. Germline V gives CDR1 SGHNT, CDR2 YENEEA. V trimming: 6 bases; J trimming: 0 bases; junction bases outside the gene matches: 8. The CDR3 contains 16 residues. The CDR3 region is CASSVGGPLAKNIQYF. The CDR3 coding sequence is TGTGCCAGCAGTGTGGGAGGGCCCTTAGCCAAAAACATTCAGTACTTC.

The chain combines TRBV6-5 with TRBJ2-2; TRBD1 agrees at 10 bases. The germline V gene has CDR1 MNHEY and CDR2 SVGAGI. The CDR3 extends over 15 amino acids. Trimming cost V 5 bases and J 5 bases; bases outside gene matches: 5. This CDR3 is CASSPGTGDTGELFF. The CDR3 bases are TGTGCCAGCAGTCCCGGGACAGGGGATACCGGGGAGCTGTTTTTT.

The chain uses TRBV5-1 and TRBJ1-2; 11 bases fit TRBD1. The trim removed 4 bases at V and 7 bases at J, leaving 12 bases unmatched. Germline V CDR1 and CDR2: SGHRS, YFSETQ. The CDR3 extends over 16 amino acids. CDR3 residues: CASSRGGTGGSAGYTF. In DNA, the CDR3 is TGCGCCAGCAGCCGCGGCGGGACAGGGGGAAGTGCTGGCTACACCTTC. The whole variable domain, remainder taken from reference TRBV5-1 and TRBJ1-2, is KAGVTQTPRYLIKTRGQQVTLSCSPISGHRSVSWYQQTPGQGLQFLFEYFSETQRNKGNFPGRFSGRQFSNSRSEMNVSTLELGDSALYLCASSRGGTGGSAGYTFGSGTRLTVV.

The chain combines TRBV12-3 or TRBV12-4 with TRBJ1-1, with TRBD1 as a possible D gene (5 bases). The CDR3 has 13 residues. Trimming left V 6 bases short and J 1 base short, with 9 bases between. Here the CDR3 DNA reads TGTGCCAGCAGCCGACAGACGAACACTGAAGCTTTCTTT. It codes for CASSRQTNTEAFF.

In its sample, this clone was seen once. The CDR3 spells CASSQGGENIQYF. The CDR3 DNA reads TGTGCCAGCAGCCAGGGGGGGGAAAACATTCAGTACTTC. The rearrangement joins TRBV4-2 to TRBJ2-4; 7 bases are shared with TRBD2. Germline CDR1 LGHNA, CDR2 YNFKEQ. CDR3 length: 13 residues. Trimming took 3 bases from V and 5 from J; bases not matched to a gene: 1.

This chain connects TRBV7-6 to TRBJ1-2, with D tentatively TRBD1 (5 bases). Trimming removed 5 bases from V and 6 bases from J, with 16 bases in between. The CDR3 is 14 amino acids. The germline gives CDR1 SGHVS, CDR2 FNYEAQ. The CDR3 DNA reads TGTGCCAGCAGCGCAGGGATTGGGGAAAATGGCTACACCTTC. Translating it yields CASSAGIGENGYTF.

This chain uses TRBV7-2 with TRBJ1-1; a weak D match, TRBD1 (6 bases). The CDR3 has 13 residues. Germline CDR1 reads SGHTA; CDR2 reads FQGNSA. Trimming removed 5 bases from V and 3 bases from J, with 10 bases in between. For the CDR3, the DNA is TGTGCCAGCAGCGCGGACAGCCACACTGAAGCTTTCTTT. This translates into CASSADSHTEAFF. Full variable domain (missing parts from reference TRBV7-2 and TRBJ1-1): GAGVSQSPSNKVTEKGKDVELRCDPISGHTALYWYRQSLGQGLEFLIYFQGNSAPDKSGLPSDRFSAERTGGSVSTLTIQRTQQEDSAVYLCASSADSHTEAFFGQGTRLTVV.

The V and J genes are TRBV5-1 and TRBJ1-6; D may be TRBD1 (5 bases). The CDR3 contains 14 residues. Germline CDR1 SGHRS, CDR2 YFSETQ. Trimming stripped 0 bases from V and 5 bases from J, with 6 bases between. CDR3 region: CASSLVQDNSPLHF. The CDR3 region has the DNA TGCGCCAGCAGCTTGGTACAGGATAATTCACCCCTCCACTTT.

This clone occurred once. The rearrangement joins TRBV7-3 to TRBJ2-3, with 9 bases that match TRBD2. Looked up from germline, CDR1 is SGHTA and CDR2 is FQGTGA. The CDR3 is made up of 16 amino acids. With 5 bases clipped from V and 0 bases from J, the junction kept 6 bases outside the gene matches. The CDR3 DNA reads as TGTGCCAGCAGCCCAACTAGCGGGTATAGCACAGATACGCAGTATTTT. Translating gives CASSPTSGYSTDTQYF.

The rearrangement joins TRBV5-1 to TRBJ2-2, with a possible D match to TRBD2 (5 bases). V was cut by 1 base and J by 3 bases, with 16 bases left in between. Germline V CDR1 and CDR2: SGHRS, YFSETQ. The CDR3 spans 17 residues. The CDR3 is CASSLLLAARDTGELFF. CDR3 DNA: TGCGCCAGCAGCTTGTTATTGGCGGCGAGGGACACCGGGGAGCTGTTTTTT.

The chain links TRBV5-8 to TRBJ2-1; D call uncertain. Germline assignment: CDR1 SGHTS and CDR2 YDEGEE. The CDR3 spans 12 residues. Trimming stripped 4 bases from V and 6 bases from J, with 8 bases between. The CDR3 nucleotides are TGTGCCAGCAGCCGAGGTATCAATGAGCAGTTCTTC. It specifies CASSRGINEQFF.

The rearrangement joins TRBV11-2 to TRBJ2-5; 8 nucleotides agree with TRBD1. This CDR3 is 15 amino acids long. J gave up 2 bases and V 7 bases, and 9 bases lay outside the gene matches. CDR1 SGHAT and CDR2 FQNNGV come from the germline V gene. CDR3 bases: TGTGCCAGCACCATCAGAGGGACAGGACAAGAGACCCAGTACTTC. Protein: CASTIRGTGQETQYF.

CDR3: CASKFGKGDQPQHF. The CDR3 DNA reads TGTGCCAGTAAGTTCGGGAAGGGAGATCAGCCCCAGCATTTT. V is TRBV19 and J is TRBJ1-5; no definite D call. Germline V gives CDR1 LNHDA, CDR2 SQIVND (reference sequence). Trimming shortened V by 7 bases and J by 5 bases, and 15 bases separated the two germline ends. The CDR3 loop spans 14 amino acids.